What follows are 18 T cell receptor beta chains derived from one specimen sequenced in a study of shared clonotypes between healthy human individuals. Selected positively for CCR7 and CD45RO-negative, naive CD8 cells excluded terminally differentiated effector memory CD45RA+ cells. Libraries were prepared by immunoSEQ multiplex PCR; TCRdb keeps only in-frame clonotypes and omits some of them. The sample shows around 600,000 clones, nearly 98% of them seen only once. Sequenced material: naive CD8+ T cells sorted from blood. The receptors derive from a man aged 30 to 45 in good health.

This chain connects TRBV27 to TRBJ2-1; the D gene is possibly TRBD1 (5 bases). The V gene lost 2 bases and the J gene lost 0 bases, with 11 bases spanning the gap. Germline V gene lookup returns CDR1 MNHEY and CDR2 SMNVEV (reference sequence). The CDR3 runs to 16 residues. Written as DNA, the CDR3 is TGTGCCAGCAGTTTAAACCAGGGCAGCTCCTACAATGAGCAGTTCTTC. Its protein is CASSLNQGSSYNEQFF.

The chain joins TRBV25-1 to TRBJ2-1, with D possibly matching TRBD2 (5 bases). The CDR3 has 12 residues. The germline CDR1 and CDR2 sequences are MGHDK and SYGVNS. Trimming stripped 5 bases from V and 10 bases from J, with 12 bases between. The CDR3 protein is CASSMVWEEQFF. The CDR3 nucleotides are TGTGCCAGCAGTATGGTATGGGAGGAGCAGTTCTTC.

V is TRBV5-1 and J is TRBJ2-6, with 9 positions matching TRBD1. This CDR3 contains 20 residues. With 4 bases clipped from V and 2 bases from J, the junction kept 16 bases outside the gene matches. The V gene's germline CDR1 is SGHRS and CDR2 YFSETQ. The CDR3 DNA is TGCGCCAGCAGCCCATCCCTCCCCGGGACAGGGATTCCTGGGGCCAACGTCCTGACTTTC. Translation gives CASSPSLPGTGIPGANVLTF.

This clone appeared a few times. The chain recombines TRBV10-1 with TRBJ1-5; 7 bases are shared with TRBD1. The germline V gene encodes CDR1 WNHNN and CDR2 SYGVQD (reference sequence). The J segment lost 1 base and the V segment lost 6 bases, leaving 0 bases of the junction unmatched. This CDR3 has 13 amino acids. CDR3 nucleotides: TGCGCCAGCAGACAGGGGAGCAATCAGCCCCAGCATTTT. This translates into CASRQGSNQPQHF.

CDR3 protein: CSVSPGGLSYNEQFF. DNA for the CDR3: TGCAGCGTCTCTCCAGGGGGCTTATCCTACAATGAGCAGTTCTTC. V gene TRBV29-1 combines with J gene TRBJ2-1; TRBD1 agrees at 8 bases. CDR3 length: 15 amino acids. V was clipped by 6 bases and J by 1 base; unmatched bases: 8. CDR1 is SQVTM and CDR2 is ANQGSEA in the germline V gene.

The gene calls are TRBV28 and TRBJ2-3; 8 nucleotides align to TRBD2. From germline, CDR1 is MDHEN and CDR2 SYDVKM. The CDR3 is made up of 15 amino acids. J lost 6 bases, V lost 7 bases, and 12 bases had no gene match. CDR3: CASIPAGVRSDTQYF. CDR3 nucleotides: TGTGCCAGCATCCCAGCGGGAGTCAGGTCGGATACGCAGTATTTT.

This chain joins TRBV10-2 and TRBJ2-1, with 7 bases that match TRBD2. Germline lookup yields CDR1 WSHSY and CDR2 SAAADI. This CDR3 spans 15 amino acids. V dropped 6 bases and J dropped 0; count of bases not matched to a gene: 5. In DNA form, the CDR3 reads TGCGCCAGCAGGAGAGCGGGATACTCCTACAATGAGCAGTTCTTC. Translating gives CASRRAGYSYNEQFF.

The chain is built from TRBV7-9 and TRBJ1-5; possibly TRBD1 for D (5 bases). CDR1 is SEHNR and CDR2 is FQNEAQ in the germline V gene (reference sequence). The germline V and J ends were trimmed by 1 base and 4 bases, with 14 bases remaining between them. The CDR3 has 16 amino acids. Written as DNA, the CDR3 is TGTGCCAGCAGCTTAGGGGGGTACAGCGGGAATCAGCCCCAGCATTTT. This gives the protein CASSLGGYSGNQPQHF.

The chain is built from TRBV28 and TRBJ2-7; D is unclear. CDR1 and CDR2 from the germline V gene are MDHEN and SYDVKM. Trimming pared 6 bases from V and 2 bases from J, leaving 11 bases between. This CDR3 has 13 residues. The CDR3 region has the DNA TGTGCCAGCAGGGAGCGATCCCCCTACGAGCAGTACTTC. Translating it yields CASRERSPYEQYF.

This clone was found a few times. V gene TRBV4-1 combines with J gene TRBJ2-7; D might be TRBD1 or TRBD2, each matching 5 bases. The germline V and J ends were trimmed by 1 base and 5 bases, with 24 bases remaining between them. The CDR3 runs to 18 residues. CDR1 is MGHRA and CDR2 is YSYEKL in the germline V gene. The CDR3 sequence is CASSQVDMGFTGANEQYF. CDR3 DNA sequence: TGCGCCAGCAGCCAAGTTGACATGGGATTTACCGGGGCCAACGAGCAGTACTTC.

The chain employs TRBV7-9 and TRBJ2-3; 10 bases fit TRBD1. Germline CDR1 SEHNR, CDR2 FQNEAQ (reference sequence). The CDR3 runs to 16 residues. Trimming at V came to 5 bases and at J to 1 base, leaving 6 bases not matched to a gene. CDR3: CASSPDRGPGTDTQYF. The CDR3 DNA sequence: TGTGCCAGCAGCCCCGACAGGGGGCCGGGCACAGATACGCAGTATTTT.

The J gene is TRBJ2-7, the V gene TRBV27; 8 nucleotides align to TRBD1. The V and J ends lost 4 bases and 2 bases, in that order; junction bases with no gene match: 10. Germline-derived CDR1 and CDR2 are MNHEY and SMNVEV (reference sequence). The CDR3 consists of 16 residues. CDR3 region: CASSSDRQGITYEQYF. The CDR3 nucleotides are TGTGCCAGCAGTTCAGACCGACAGGGGATCACCTACGAGCAGTACTTC.

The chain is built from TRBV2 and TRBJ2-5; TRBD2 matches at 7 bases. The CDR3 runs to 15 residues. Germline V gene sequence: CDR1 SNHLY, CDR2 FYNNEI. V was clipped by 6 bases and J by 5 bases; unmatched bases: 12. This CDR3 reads CASSPVAGALETQYF. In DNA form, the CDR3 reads TGTGCCAGCAGCCCGGTCGCGGGAGCTTTGGAGACCCAGTACTTC.

This chain's CDR3 is CASSLDSGLPYNEQFF. For the CDR3, the DNA is TGTGCCAGCAGCTTAGACTCGGGCCTACCCTACAATGAGCAGTTCTTC. The V gene is TRBV11-2, the J gene TRBJ2-1; D unclear. Germline V lookup: CDR1 SGHAT, CDR2 FQNNGV. The CDR3 has 16 amino acids. V lost 0 bases, J lost 2 bases, and 11 bases lay in between.

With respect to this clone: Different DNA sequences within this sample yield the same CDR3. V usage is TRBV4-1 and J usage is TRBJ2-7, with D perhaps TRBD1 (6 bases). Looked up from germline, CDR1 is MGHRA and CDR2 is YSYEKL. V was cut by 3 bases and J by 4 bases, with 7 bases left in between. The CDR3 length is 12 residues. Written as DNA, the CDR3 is TGCGCCAGCAGCCAGGGGGCATACGAGCAGTACTTC. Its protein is CASSQGAYEQYF.

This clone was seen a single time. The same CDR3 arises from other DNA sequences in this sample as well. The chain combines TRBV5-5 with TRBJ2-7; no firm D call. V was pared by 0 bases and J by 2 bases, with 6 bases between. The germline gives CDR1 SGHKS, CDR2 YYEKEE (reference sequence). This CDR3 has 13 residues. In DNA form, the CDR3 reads TGTGCCAGCAGCTTGGACCGTGCCTACGAGCAGTACTTC. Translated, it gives CASSLDRAYEQYF.

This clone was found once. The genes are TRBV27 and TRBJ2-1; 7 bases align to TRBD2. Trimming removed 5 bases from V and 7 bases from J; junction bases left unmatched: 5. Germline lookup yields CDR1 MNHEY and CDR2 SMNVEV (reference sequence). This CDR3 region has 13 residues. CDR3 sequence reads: CASSDGGGNEQFF. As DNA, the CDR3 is TGTGCCAGCAGTGACGGCGGGGGAAATGAGCAGTTCTTC.

CDR3 residues: CASSSLRSSGLPDEQFF. In DNA, the CDR3 is TGTGCCAGCAGTTCCCTCAGATCGAGCGGCCTACCGGATGAGCAGTTCTTC. This chain uses TRBV27 with TRBJ2-1; a possible D gene is TRBD2 (5 bases). There are 17 residues in the CDR3. From germline, CDR1 is MNHEY and CDR2 SMNVEV (reference sequence). Deletions cut 4 bases from V and 8 bases from J, with 24 bases between.